Listed below are T cell receptor beta chains from one sample, sequenced in a study of T cells in Graves' hyperthyroidism and ophthalmopathy. TCRdb ran MiXCR on the multiplex PCR reads and lists one entry per CDR3 protein. The sample lists 490,000 or so distinct CDR3 sequences; about 45% were seen once. The sequenced sample consisted of peripheral blood or thyroid tissue (not recorded which). These receptors all come from an adult woman with Graves' disease, either hyperthyroidism or ophthalmopathy (not recorded which). Both conserved end residues are part of each CDR3. Each record gives: CDR3 DNA, CDR3 protein, V gene, J gene, D gene, clone size. The D gene is left open where the match is weak. Some rows have no size entry. The others give once, few or many, or a class for an expanded clone.

CDR3 DNA: TGTGCCAGCAGCTTTGTGACGGAGCAGGAAAAACTGTTTTTT
CDR3 protein: CASSFVTEQEKLFF
V gene: TRBV7-9
J gene: TRBJ1-4
D gene: .
clone size: .

CDR3 DNA: TGCGCCAGCAGCCAGCCCGAGTGGGGAGAGCAGTACTTC
CDR3 protein: CASSQPEWGEQYF
V gene: TRBV5-1
J gene: TRBJ2-7
D gene: .
clone size: many

CDR3 DNA: TGCGCCAGCAGTGAATGGGAGGCGAACACTGAAGCTTTCTTT
CDR3 protein: CASSEWEANTEAFF
V gene: TRBV10-2
J gene: TRBJ1-1
D gene: .
clone size: many

CDR3 DNA: TGTGCCAGCAGAGGGCCTAGCGGGAGTCGGGAGACCCAGTACTTC
CDR3 protein: CASRGPSGSRETQYF
V gene: TRBV28
J gene: TRBJ2-5
D gene: TRBD2
clone size: many

CDR3 DNA: TGCAGCGTTCGGGACAGGCCCAACACTGAAGCTTTCTTT
CDR3 protein: CSVRDRPNTEAFF
V gene: TRBV29-1
J gene: TRBJ1-1
D gene: TRBD1
clone size: few

CDR3 DNA: TGTGCCAGCATGGGAGACGAACCTGAAGCTTTCTTT
CDR3 protein: CASMGDEPEAFF
V gene: TRBV7-9
J gene: TRBJ1-1
D gene: .
clone size: few

CDR3 DNA: TGTGCCAGCAGTGTAGGGCGTCCGGATGGCTACACCTTC
CDR3 protein: CASSVGRPDGYTF
V gene: TRBV11-2
J gene: TRBJ1-2
D gene: .
clone size: few

CDR3 DNA: TGTGCCATCAGTGAGTCGATCAATGAGCAGTTCTTC
CDR3 protein: CAISESINEQFF
V gene: TRBV10-3
J gene: TRBJ2-1
D gene: .
clone size: few

CDR3 DNA: TGCAGCGTTAGCAGGGGCGGTGGCTACACCTTC
CDR3 protein: CSVSRGGGYTF
V gene: TRBV29-1
J gene: TRBJ1-2
D gene: .
clone size: many

CDR3 DNA: TGCAGTGCAGAAGGTGTCTATGGCTACACCTTC
CDR3 protein: CSAEGVYGYTF
V gene: TRBV29-1
J gene: TRBJ1-2
D gene: .
clone size: many

CDR3 DNA: TGCGCCAGCAGCGGGCAAACCTCCTACAATGAGCAGTTCTTC
CDR3 protein: CASSGQTSYNEQFF
V gene: TRBV5-1
J gene: TRBJ2-1
D gene: .
clone size: .